The 15 T cell receptor beta chains below were found in one sample sequenced in a study of metastatic and nonmetastatic thyroid tumors. Thyroid surgery was performed in patients who had received no treatment beforehand. TCRdb re-clonotyped the PCR reads via MiXCR. The data contain some 20,000 clones, over 20% of them singletons. Source material: tumor tissue. The receptors were sampled from a male donor with papillary thyroid cancer or a benign thyroid nodule (not recorded which). Some clones in this sample may be carry-over from other donors' samples.

In its sample, this clone ranks as medium-sized. J is TRBJ2-7 and V is TRBV6-2 or TRBV6-3, with D hard to call. The CDR3 loop spans 11 amino acids. Trimming pared 8 bases from V and 0 bases from J, leaving 5 bases between. CDR1 is MNHEY, CDR2 SVGEGT, per germline. CDR3 sequence reads: CASSDSYEQYF. The CDR3 region has the DNA TGTGCCAGCTCAGACTCCTACGAGCAGTACTTC.

This clone was detected only a few times. Other DNA sequences from this sample encode an identical CDR3 as well. The V and J genes are TRBV5-6 and TRBJ2-4, with 9 bases aligning to TRBD1. The ends lost 4 bases at V and 6 bases at J; junction bases unmatched: 8. CDR3 length equals 15 residues. The V gene's germline CDR1 is SGHDT and CDR2 YYEEEE. The CDR3 DNA is TGTGCCAGCAGCCCCCTACAGGGGGCCGGAAACATTCAGTACTTC. It codes for CASSPLQGAGNIQYF.

This clone was picked up many times. Other DNA sequences in this specimen translate into the identical CDR3. The J gene is TRBJ2-2, the V gene TRBV28, with 10 bases aligning to TRBD2. Germline CDR1 MDHEN, CDR2 SYDVKM. The CDR3 sequence is 17 residues long. V dropped 5 bases and J dropped 3; count of bases not matched to a gene: 9. In DNA form, the CDR3 reads TGTGCCAGCAGTCAAGGAGCGGGAGGGCCGTACACCGGGGAGCTGTTTTTT. This translates into CASSQGAGGPYTGELFF.

Many counts were recorded for this clone. The chain employs TRBV15 and TRBJ2-1; D might be TRBD2 (5 bases). The V gene lost 2 bases and the J gene lost 4 bases, with 9 bases spanning the gap. This CDR3 has 14 amino acids. Per germline, CDR1 LNHNV and CDR2 YYDKDF (reference sequence). CDR3 sequence: CATSRLLEYNEQFF. The CDR3 nucleotides are TGTGCCACCAGCAGACTACTAGAATACAATGAGCAGTTCTTC.

This clone was observed many times. The chain links TRBV7-2 to TRBJ2-7, with a tentative D call TRBD2 (5 bases). Germline V gene data show CDR1 as SGHTA and CDR2 as FQGNSA. V was trimmed by 3 bases and J by 1 base, leaving 10 bases between them. The CDR3 runs to 14 residues. The CDR3 coding sequence is TGTGCCAGCAGCTTTAATGCGGGTTCCTACGAGCAGTACTTC. Its translation: CASSFNAGSYEQYF.

This clone came up many times. V and J are TRBV3-1 and TRBJ1-4; D is possibly TRBD1 (5 bases). There are 16 residues in the CDR3. Germline-derived CDR1 and CDR2 are LGHDT and YNNKEL (reference sequence). The V gene lost 4 bases and the J gene lost 8 bases, with 20 bases spanning the gap. In nucleotides, the CDR3 is TGTGCCAGCAGCCTCAAACGCAGGGTAAACGGCGAAAAACTGTTTTTT. It translates to CASSLKRRVNGEKLFF.

This clone was picked up many times. This chain links TRBV28 with TRBJ1-2; 7 bases align to TRBD1. With 6 bases clipped from V and 5 bases from J, the junction kept 9 bases outside the gene matches. The CDR3 is made up of 14 amino acids. Germline CDR1 is MDHEN and CDR2 is SYDVKM. CDR3 protein: CASSLSDRTYGYTF. The CDR3 coding sequence is TGTGCCAGCAGCTTGTCGGACAGGACATATGGCTACACCTTC.

The V call is TRBV5-1, the J call TRBJ1-2, with 8 bases identical to TRBD1. Germline V gene sequence: CDR1 SGHRS, CDR2 YFSETQ. Losses at the gene ends were 3 bases for V and 2 bases for J; bases not matched to a gene: 6. The CDR3 sequence is 15 residues long. The CDR3 loop reads CASSSQGATNYGYTF. The CDR3 region has the DNA TGCGCCAGCAGCTCCCAGGGGGCGACGAACTATGGCTACACCTTC.

This clone was seen repeatedly, ten times or more. The gene calls are TRBV19 and TRBJ2-4; D is uncertain. The germline V gene has CDR1 LNHDA and CDR2 SQIVND (reference sequence). CDR3 length: 13 amino acids. Trimming stripped 7 bases from V and 0 bases from J, with 7 bases between. In nucleotides, the CDR3 is TGTGCCAGTACTGTATTAGCCAAAAACATTCAGTACTTC. Translating gives CASTVLAKNIQYF.

In the case of this clone: This could be a read error, since a much larger clone is one nucleotide away. The chain couples TRBV11-1 to TRBJ2-1; 8 bases map to TRBD2. From germline, CDR1 is SGHAT and CDR2 FQDESV (reference sequence). The CDR3 contains 15 residues. Germline trimming cut 3 bases from V and 7 bases from J; bases unmatched to any gene: 8. The CDR3, as DNA: TGTGCCAGCAGCTTCCCACGGGGGGGGAGGAATGAGCAGTTCTTC. It specifies CASSFPRGGRNEQFF.

This clone was seen repeatedly, ten times or more. This chain joins TRBV28 and TRBJ2-7; D remains unclear. With 6 bases removed from V and 3 bases from J, the gap between germline ends came to 15 bases. The germline V gene encodes CDR1 MDHEN and CDR2 SYDVKM. The CDR3 sequence is 14 residues long. The CDR3 DNA reads TGTGCCAGCAGCCTCGACAAGGGCTACTACGAGCAGTACTTC. Protein: CASSLDKGYYEQYF. The variable domain in full, with the rest retrieved from reference TRBV28 and TRBJ2-7, is DVKVTQSSRYLVKRTGEKVFLECVQDMDHENMFWYRQDPGLGLRLIYFSYDVKMKEKGDIPEGYSVSREKKERFSLILESASTNQTSMYLCASSLDKGYYEQYFGPGTRLTVT.

This clone was seen at least ten times. This chain joins TRBV6-1 and TRBJ1-4; D not resolved. The V and J ends lost 5 bases and 8 bases respectively, with 15 bases between them. This CDR3 contains 14 residues. Germline V gene data show CDR1 as MNHNS and CDR2 as SASEGT. The CDR3 sequence: CASSPRGSGEKLFF. The DNA of the CDR3 is TGTGCCAGCAGTCCCCGGGGTAGTGGGGAAAAACTGTTTTTT.

Regarding this clone: The conserved phenylalanine or tryptophan normally closing the CDR3 is absent here, so this likely arose from a read error. The chain is built from TRBV9 and TRBJ2-1; D remains unclear. Germline assignment: CDR1 SGDLS and CDR2 YYNGEE. The CDR3 is 15 residues long. The germline V and J ends were trimmed by 6 bases and 3 bases, with 16 bases remaining between them. The CDR3 DNA reads as TGTGCCAGCATCCGTAGCTTGTTAAACTACAATGAGCAGTTCCTC. It specifies CASIRSLLNYNEQFL.

This chain uses TRBV20-1 with TRBJ2-3; TRBD1 matches 10 bases. This CDR3 is built from 14 residues. Germline CDR1 DFQATT, CDR2 SNEGSKA (reference sequence). Losses at the gene ends were 3 bases for V and 2 bases for J; bases not matched to a gene: 2. The CDR3 is CSASDRGPTDTQYF. CDR3 bases: TGCAGTGCTAGTGACAGGGGGCCCACAGATACGCAGTATTTT.

In its sample, this clone was seen many times. The chain recombines TRBV10-1 with TRBJ2-3; D might be TRBD1 (5 bases). The germline gives CDR1 WNHNN, CDR2 SYGVQD (reference sequence). Trimming removed 0 bases at V and 4 bases at J, with 5 bases between. The CDR3 runs 13 residues. The CDR3 coding sequence is TGCGCCAGCAGTGAGTCCAGGGCAGATACGCAGTATTTT. Encoded protein: CASSESRADTQYF.